The 20 T cell receptor beta chains listed next were all sequenced from one sample in a study of T cell changes during pregnancy in multiple sclerosis. Only in-frame clones appear in the TCRdb table, and some are missing; sequencing was by immunoSEQ multiplex PCR. Here the sample spans tens of thousands of clones, approximately 92% being singletons. Sequencing was performed on CD4+ T cells from peripheral blood mononuclear cells, taken in the third trimester of pregnancy. The receptors here all came from a female donor with multiple sclerosis, enrolled in a pregnancy study.

This rearrangement joins TRBV18 to TRBJ2-2; TRBD1 might be the D (6 bases). CDR3 length: 16 amino acids. The V gene's germline CDR1 is KGHSH and CDR2 LQKENI. Between the trimmed V and J ends, which lost 3 bases and 3 bases, there was a span of 14 bases. The CDR3 is CASSPRIGGDTGELFF. For the CDR3, the DNA is TGTGCCAGCTCACCCCGGATAGGGGGTGACACCGGGGAGCTGTTTTTT.

The sample holds one count of this clone. This chain uses TRBV7-2 with TRBJ1-1; the D gene is possibly TRBD1 (5 bases). Per germline, CDR1 SGHTA and CDR2 FQGNSA. The CDR3 runs to 14 residues. With 1 base removed from V and 10 bases from J, the gap between germline ends came to 16 bases. CDR3: CASSLGSQGLVAFF. The CDR3 nucleotides read TGTGCCAGCAGCTTAGGATCCCAGGGTCTGGTAGCTTTCTTT.

The chain recombines TRBV28 with TRBJ2-2; 8 bases line up with TRBD2. The CDR3 contains 14 residues. With 5 bases clipped from V and 1 base from J, the junction kept 0 bases outside the gene matches. The germline gives CDR1 MDHEN, CDR2 SYDVKM. CDR3 DNA: TGTGCCAGCAGTAGCGGGGGGAACACCGGGGAGCTGTTTTTT. It codes for CASSSGGNTGELFF.

The V call is TRBV5-8, the J call TRBJ1-2; maybe TRBD1 (5 bases). Germline loops: CDR1 SGHTS, CDR2 YDEGEE. The CDR3 totals 15 residues. The ends were cut back, 4 bases at V and 8 bases at J, with 21 bases in the middle. CDR3 protein: CASSHKGLSSWGYTF. Here the CDR3 DNA reads TGTGCCAGCAGCCATAAGGGACTATCTAGCTGGGGCTACACCTTC.

As DNA, the CDR3 is TGTGCCAGCAGCGTAGTAGGAGGGGGGGGGCAAGAGACCCAGTACTTC. Translated: CASSVVGGGGQETQYF. The rearrangement links TRBV9 to TRBJ2-5, with a weak D call TRBD2 (7 bases). Trimming cost V 0 bases and J 2 bases, with 14 bases left between them. This CDR3 region has 16 residues. Germline-derived CDR1 and CDR2 are SGDLS and YYNGEE.

The V gene is TRBV5-8, the J gene TRBJ1-4; no reliable D call. V was trimmed by 4 bases and J by 10 bases, leaving 11 bases between them. Germline CDR1 SGHTS, CDR2 YDEGEE. The CDR3 consists of 12 residues. The CDR3 nucleotides read TGTGCCAGCAGCCCCCTAGCCCCAAAACTGTTTTTT. This codes for CASSPLAPKLFF.

The rearrangement uses TRBV11-3 and TRBJ2-3, with D tentatively TRBD1 (7 bases). V was clipped by 4 bases and J by 7 bases, with 18 bases between them. This CDR3 contains 15 residues. Per the germline V gene, CDR1 is SGHNT and CDR2 is YENEEA. The CDR3 region is CASSSGGTAQNTQYF. In DNA, the CDR3 is TGTGCCAGCAGCTCAGGGGGGACAGCACAGAATACGCAGTATTTT.

This sequence joins TRBV5-1 and TRBJ2-1, with TRBD1 identical over 7 bases. With 7 bases clipped from V and 0 bases from J, the junction kept 13 bases outside the gene matches. This CDR3 is built from 17 residues. The germline V gene has CDR1 SGHRS and CDR2 YFSETQ. CDR3 in DNA: TGCGCCAGCGGCCCGCAGACAGGGCTGAGCTCCTACAATGAGCAGTTCTTC. This gives the protein CASGPQTGLSSYNEQFF. Complete variable domain (other parts from reference TRBV5-1 and TRBJ2-1): KAGVTQTPRYLIKTRGQQVTLSCSPISGHRSVSWYQQTPGQGLQFLFEYFSETQRNKGNFPGRFSGRQFSNSRSEMNVSTLELGDSALYLCASGPQTGLSSYNEQFFGPGTRLTVL.

The chain has TRBV23-1 and TRBJ1-5; D ambiguous. TRBV23-1 is flagged as an ORF with uncertain function. The ends were cut back, 4 bases at V and 12 bases at J, with 10 bases in the middle. This CDR3 is 11 amino acids long. In DNA, the CDR3 is TGCGCCAGCAGTCCACGCGATCTCCAGCATTTT. Residues: CASSPRDLQHF.

The V gene is TRBV28, the J gene TRBJ1-2, with D possibly TRBD1 on 5 matching bases. Germline V gene lookup returns CDR1 MDHEN and CDR2 SYDVKM. Trimming cost V 5 bases and J 4 bases, with 20 bases left between them. The CDR3 is made up of 16 amino acids. CDR3 amino acids: CASSEGRFGDSYGYTF. Here the CDR3 DNA reads TGTGCCAGCAGTGAGGGCCGGTTCGGGGACTCCTATGGCTACACCTTC.

The CDR3 DNA follows: TGCAGTGCGTCAGCGGGAGTTACGCAGTATTTT. It yields the protein CSASAGVTQYF. The chain combines TRBV20-1 with TRBJ2-3, with 8 bases aligning to TRBD2. The CDR3 runs 11 residues. Germline-derived CDR1 and CDR2 are DFQATT and SNEGSKA (reference sequence). V gave up 6 bases and J gave up 8 bases; unmatched junction bases: 4.

This rearrangement joins TRBV7-8 to TRBJ2-7; D possibly corresponds to TRBD2 (6 bases). The CDR3 runs to 14 residues. The V and J ends lost 3 bases and 0 bases respectively, with 9 bases between them. Germline V gene sequence: CDR1 SGHVS, CDR2 FQNEAQ. The chain's CDR3 is CASSLGRSSYEQYF. DNA for the CDR3: TGTGCCAGCAGCTTGGGGAGGAGCTCCTACGAGCAGTACTTC.

The genes are TRBV5-4 and TRBJ2-1; 11 bases are shared with TRBD2. The germline V gene has CDR1 SGHNT and CDR2 YYREEE (reference sequence). CDR3 length equals 18 residues. The V and J ends lost 2 bases and 4 bases, in that order; junction bases with no gene match: 11. This chain's CDR3 is CASSFGGGTSGRYNEQFF. CDR3 sequence (DNA): TGTGCCAGCAGCTTCGGGGGGGGCACTAGCGGGAGATACAATGAGCAGTTCTTC. Complete variable domain (other parts from reference TRBV5-4 and TRBJ2-1): ETGVTQSPTHLIKTRGQQVTLRCSSQSGHNTVSWYQQALGQGPQFIFQYYREEENGRGNFPPRFSGLQFPNYSSELNVNALELDDSALYLCASSFGGGTSGRYNEQFFGPGTRLTVL.

The chain employs TRBV6-1 and TRBJ2-5; D unresolved. The CDR3 is made up of 13 amino acids. Germline V gene data show CDR1 as MNHNS and CDR2 as SASEGT. The V end lost 4 bases, the J end lost 1 base, and 7 bases lay between the germline ends. Here the CDR3 reads CASSGGSQETQYF. The CDR3 DNA follows: TGTGCCAGCAGTGGCGGCAGCCAAGAGACCCAGTACTTC.

V and J are TRBV19 and TRBJ2-3; TRBD2 is a possible D gene (5 bases). Trimming removed 3 bases at V and 0 bases at J, with 7 bases between. The CDR3 is made up of 14 amino acids. Germline assignment: CDR1 LNHDA and CDR2 SQIVND (reference sequence). CDR3 nucleotides: TGTGCCAGTAGTATTAGGAGGAGCACAGATACGCAGTATTTT. Translating gives CASSIRRSTDTQYF.

There are a few counts of this clone. The CDR3 protein is CASSVVLRNGELFF. In nucleotides, the CDR3 is TGTGCCAGCAGCGTAGTTCTGCGAAACGGGGAGCTGTTTTTT. V and J are TRBV9 and TRBJ2-2; no clear D gene. Germline V gene data show CDR1 as SGDLS and CDR2 as YYNGEE. Trimming pared 0 bases from V and 7 bases from J, leaving 10 bases between. This CDR3 contains 14 residues.

V and J are TRBV11-2 and TRBJ2-7; 8 bases are shared with TRBD2. The CDR3 runs 16 residues. Trimming at V came to 4 bases and at J to 7 bases, leaving 15 bases not matched to a gene. The germline gives CDR1 SGHAT, CDR2 FQNNGV. The CDR3 spells CASSSIAGNPVREQYF. Written as DNA, the CDR3 is TGTGCCAGCAGCTCAATAGCGGGGAATCCCGTGAGGGAGCAGTACTTC.

This rearrangement joins TRBV20-1 to TRBJ1-2; D gene ambiguous. Germline-derived CDR1 and CDR2 are DFQATT and SNEGSKA (reference sequence). This CDR3 has 11 amino acids. V was clipped by 4 bases and J by 6 bases, with 9 bases between them. The CDR3 reads CSATGIHGYTF. CDR3 coding DNA: TGCAGTGCTACCGGGATCCATGGCTACACCTTC.

The chain joins TRBV2 to TRBJ2-6; 9 positions agree with TRBD1. This CDR3 spans 18 amino acids. CDR1 SNHLY and CDR2 FYNNEI come from the germline V gene. V shed 9 bases, J shed 0 bases, and the junction held 12 bases outside the gene matches. CDR3 sequence reads: CASLRDRVTYSGANVLTF. In DNA form, the CDR3 reads TGTGCCAGTCTCCGGGACAGGGTAACCTACTCTGGGGCCAACGTCCTGACTTTC.

The J gene is TRBJ1-5, the V gene TRBV6-1; D might be TRBD1 (5 bases). V was shortened by 0 bases and J by 1 base, with 7 bases between the two germline ends. CDR1 and CDR2 (germline): MNHNS, SASEGT. The CDR3 covers 15 residues. The CDR3 nucleotides read TGTGCCAGCAGTGAAGCCTCAGGGAGCAATCAGCCCCAGCATTTT. Amino acid sequence: CASSEASGSNQPQHF.